The 10 T cell receptor beta chains given below trace back to one sample, sequenced in a study of identical twins. TCRdb recomputed calls from the 5' RACE reads with MiXCR, one row per CDR3 protein. The sample lists 250,000 or so distinct CDR3 sequences; roughly 13% were seen once. The same sample was also used in a study of yellow fever vaccine responses in identical twins.

Input material: memory (CD45RO+) T cells sorted from blood. These receptors all stem from a woman aged 18-35 years in good health.

The chain has TRBV6-5 and TRBJ1-2, with D possibly being TRBD1 (5 bases). V was pared by 2 bases and J by 4 bases, with 14 bases between. CDR1 and CDR2 (germline): MNHEY, SVGAGI. The length of the CDR3 is 15 residues. CDR3: CASSYGAGQLYGYTF. DNA for the CDR3: TGTGCCAGCAGTTACGGGGCAGGGCAACTCTATGGCTACACCTTC.

The CDR3 bases are TGCGCCAGCAGCCAAATTCGACCTAGCGGGGATCCCCAAGAGACCCAGTACTTC. Amino acids: CASSQIRPSGDPQETQYF. The chain recombines TRBV4-1 with TRBJ2-5; 9 nucleotides align to TRBD2. The germline V gene encodes CDR1 MGHRA and CDR2 YSYEKL. Losses at the gene ends were 2 bases for V and 1 base for J; bases not matched to a gene: 11. There are 18 residues in the CDR3.

This clonotype appeared many times. V is TRBV6-5 and J is TRBJ1-1; D gene uncertain. This CDR3 is built from 14 residues. Trimming left V 6 bases short and J 1 base short, with 12 bases between. CDR1 is MNHEY, CDR2 SVGAGI, per germline. The CDR3 DNA sequence: TGTGCCAGCAGCTATACGAGGGAGAACACTGAAGCTTTCTTT. It is translated as CASSYTRENTEAFF.

This clonotype came up many times. The rearrangement joins TRBV7-2 to TRBJ2-7, with D perhaps TRBD1 (6 bases). V gave up 3 bases and J gave up 3 bases, with 12 bases separating them. CDR3 length: 14 residues. Germline loops: CDR1 SGHTA, CDR2 FQGNSA. CDR3 coding DNA: TGTGCCAGCAGCTTCCCAGGGGCTAACTACGAGCAGTACTTC. Protein product: CASSFPGANYEQYF.

The chain uses TRBV14 and TRBJ1-2; D is ambiguous. V lost 0 bases, J lost 4 bases, and 3 bases lay in between. CDR3 size: 12 residues. Germline assignment: CDR1 SGHDN and CDR2 FVKESK. The CDR3 DNA reads TGTGCCAGCAGCCAAGACCGCTATGGCTACACCTTC. This sequence encodes CASSQDRYGYTF.

V usage is TRBV3-1 and J usage is TRBJ2-3; the D gene is possibly TRBD2 (5 bases). Germline values: CDR1 LGHDT, CDR2 YNNKEL (reference sequence). Trimming removed 0 bases at V and 4 bases at J, with 26 bases between. The CDR3 is 20 residues long. The CDR3 sequence is CASSQDMARLPQRASDTQYF. CDR3 DNA sequence: TGTGCCAGCAGCCAAGATATGGCCCGACTACCACAACGTGCGTCAGATACGCAGTATTTT.

This clonotype was found many times. V usage is TRBV12-3 or TRBV12-4 and J usage is TRBJ2-5; D possibly corresponds to TRBD2 (6 bases). This CDR3 has 12 amino acids. Trimming shortened V by 6 bases and J by 11 bases, and 16 bases separated the two germline ends. DNA for the CDR3: TGTGCCAGCAGCTTGACATGGGGACTTCAGTACTTC. This translates into CASSLTWGLQYF.

The rearrangement links TRBV5-6 to TRBJ2-4; 16 bases agree with TRBD2. CDR1 and CDR2 (germline): SGHDT, YYEEEE. The length of the CDR3 is 16 residues. With 4 bases clipped from V and 6 bases from J, the junction kept 4 bases outside the gene matches. The CDR3, as DNA: TGTGCCAGCAGCCCTGGGACTAGCGGGAGGGTAAACATTCAGTACTTC. This gives the protein CASSPGTSGRVNIQYF. Supplemented by reference TRBV5-6 and TRBJ2-4, the full variable domain reads DAGVTQSPTHLIKTRGQQVTLRCSPKSGHDTVSWYQQALGQGPQFIFQYYEEEERQRGNFPDRFSGHQFPNYSSELNVNALLLGDSALYLCASSPGTSGRVNIQYFGAGTRLSVL.

This clonotype is medium-sized (0.01 to 0.1%) in the sample. This chain connects TRBV20-1 to TRBJ2-5; no definite D call. V was cut by 1 base and J by 5 bases, with 14 bases left in between. The CDR3 extends over 14 amino acids. The V gene's germline CDR1 is DFQATT and CDR2 SNEGSKA (reference sequence). CDR3 sequence reads: CSARGEGETETQYF. In DNA form, the CDR3 reads TGCAGTGCTAGAGGGGAAGGAGAAACTGAGACCCAGTACTTC.

This clonotype showed up just a few times. The V call is TRBV2, the J call TRBJ2-7; 7 bases align to TRBD2. V shed 5 bases, J shed 2 bases, and the junction held 6 bases outside the gene matches. Germline CDR1 SNHLY, CDR2 FYNNEI. The CDR3 loop spans 14 amino acids. CDR3 DNA: TGTGCCAGCAGTCGCCAGCGGGGTACCTACGAGCAGTACTTC. This encodes CASSRQRGTYEQYF.